This TCR beta chain was retrieved from a study of identical twins. cDNA molecules carried unique molecular identifiers, and template switching added a universal primer site. Each CDR3 protein is one row after TCRdb ran MiXCR on the 5' RACE reads. This sample has around 370,000 distinct CDR3 sequences, with around 9% found just once. This receptor was obtained from a woman in her 50s in good health. The specimen sequenced was naive T cells sorted from blood.

DNA for the CDR3: TGTGCCAGCAGTTACGGGGGCGGCCCGAACACTGAAGCTTTCTTT. This encodes CASSYGGGPNTEAFF. The chain couples TRBV6-5 to TRBJ1-1; perhaps TRBD1 as D (6 bases). Trimming pared 2 bases from V and 1 base from J, leaving 11 bases between. The CDR3 length is 15 residues. Germline assignment: CDR1 MNHEY and CDR2 SVGAGI.